The T cell receptor (beta chain) under discussion was sequenced for a study of cytomegalovirus exposure and HLA in healthy donors (dated by TCRdb to 2015 to 2018). Turning to the overall study: An earlier analysis of about 530 of the donors reported 276 Gb of sequence data and around 110 million unique TCR beta sequences obtained from approximately 180 million T cells. Rather than drawing on any new phenotypic data, the later analysis identified candidate immune exposures from TCR beta sequences and the way those sequences occurred across donors. In an earlier analysis of 550 to 700 of the donors, high-throughput TCR beta sequencing was used to judge whether each TCR beta V gene segment behaved as functional or pseudogenic. Around 320 gigabases of sequencing data and tens of millions of unique TCR sequences were included in an early release covering roughly 600 HLA-typed donors. Typing coverage varied by locus: 629-630 donors for A, B, C, DRB1 and DQB1; 500 to 550 for DQA1; approximately 570 for DPA1; 450 to 480 for DPB1. Alongside the repertoire data, information on donor age, sex, ethnicity and CMV serostatus was compiled. Along with the approximately 700-subject first cohort, a separate validation cohort of over a hundred different subjects was used. The study profiled the T cell repertoires of 550 to 700 subjects by immunosequencing and related them to cytomegalovirus serostatus. In a later genetic analysis, genome-wide SNP genotypes for about 65% of the roughly 700 donors were used, and that subset was treated as a discovery cohort. Class I and class II HLA loci were covered by the typing at four-digit resolution. Among the 398 genotyped donors, about 83% belonged to the genetic ancestry cluster associated with self-reported Caucasian donors. The study was designed to test whether signatures of past pathogen exposure could be identified by cataloging public T cell receptors. On average, roughly 240,000 unique TCR beta nucleotide sequences were sequenced per donor among about 400 genotyped donors of the cohort, with about 17% of those sequences being non-productive. To predict cytomegalovirus infection status, the study combined high-throughput TCR immunosequencing, statistical association of individual TCRs with disease status, and machine learning. Every discovery cohort repertoire had been produced on one sequencing platform. To study patterns of TCR occurrence, a later analysis re-analyzed previously published TCR beta repertoires from several hundred donors and added high-resolution HLA genotyping. A handful of DR-DQ haplotypes were handled as single units for association and clustering because linkage in the cohort was strong.

This clone was detected a few times. Its target antigen remains unknown. Base qualities were left out, and no much larger clone turns up one base away. In total, just over 650 healthy bone marrow donors made up the cohort. All cohort members were sampled while nominally healthy, although unrecorded immune exposures were likely present. The donor tested CMV seropositive, placing the donor among the 290 or so seropositive members of the cohort. A peripheral blood sample was collected from each donor, and TCR beta sequencing was performed on peripheral blood mononuclear cells. The Qiagen DNeasy Blood Extraction Kit was used to extract genomic DNA from the blood cell samples. The investigation overall reported the following: In both the original and validation cohorts, the classifier was reported to diagnose cytomegalovirus status with high specificity and sensitivity. In vitro tests confirmed that a few of the cytomegalovirus-associated TCR beta chains recognize cytomegalovirus antigens. In a later analysis, HLA-associated TCR beta chains were found to be more clonally expanded and to have lower generation probabilities than equally common non-associated chains. In this cohort, only TCR beta chains were sequenced, and detectable features were limited by the absence of alpha or paired-chain data. The 87-base-pair reads could not distinguish some IMGT-functional V segments, including TRBV6-2 and TRBV6-3, so those segments were excluded. In the study, 164 TCR beta chains were listed as associated with cytomegalovirus. A later analysis associated some 17,000 TCR beta sequences with specific HLA alleles at a false discovery rate of 0.05. V-gene and J-gene trimming of TCR beta chains was associated with a missense DCLRE1C variant in a later genetic analysis, and the association was replicated in an independent cohort. A cluster of highly shared sequence variants was judged likely to represent a technical artifact of the sequencing pipeline. The authors suggested that the approach could potentially be extended to other disease states and immunological phenotypes. Most TCR sequences were observed very rarely across donors, whereas some public TCRs were present in many individuals. When HLA alleles, especially DR and DQ, strongly co-occurred, TCR associations were difficult to assign to individual alleles. According to a later analysis, most CMV-associated TCR beta chains appeared to be HLA-restricted, and the HLA associations seemed to be driven largely by CMV exposure. According to a later analysis, TCR association rates differed among HLA loci, with DRB1 alleles showing the most associated TCRs and HLA-C alleles showing the fewest. A later analysis reported that several top co-occurrence clusters appeared linked to parvovirus B19, influenza, CMV and Epstein-Barr virus. Correlated functional status among segregating V segments might reflect linkage disequilibrium, but an unknown experimental factor could not be ruled out. Presence/absence analyses assumed roughly uniform sequencing depth across donors, an assumption that may not hold. Because counts were too low, about 17 rarely observed V segments, including chromosome 9 orphons, were excluded from the earlier analysis of under 650 of the donors. According to a later genetic analysis, donors in an Asian-associated ancestry cluster had fewer N-insertions in productive TCRs than the approximately 710-donor mean. Because HLA typing was missing for some donors at each locus, association tests included only the typed subset. A further reported finding was that TCR beta sequences accurately predicted the HLA-A and HLA-B alleles for most subjects in the first cohort. CMV serostatus was the only immune exposure information available for the cohort. An earlier analysis of roughly 570 of the donors showed that most TCR beta V segments appeared in productive rearrangements either about 90% or about 30% of the time, which broadly matched IMGT annotations.

The germline V gene encodes CDR1 SEHNR and CDR2 FQNEAQ (reference sequence). From its cysteine to its phenylalanine, the CDR3 spans 16 amino acids. This entry keeps only the CDR3 DNA: 48 bases, framed from base 1. Unmatched junction bases come to 2, with V trimmed by 2 bases and J by 0 bases. The library was prepared using the immunoSEQ multiplex PCR assay. A mixture of 60 forward primers for TCR Vbeta segments and 13 reverse primers for TCR Jbeta segments was used in the multiplex PCR. A multiplex PCR assay on genomic DNA amplified the CDR3 region of rearranged TCR beta genes. Amplified TCR beta libraries were sequenced as 87-base-pair reads on the Illumina HiSeq System. As for the original processing: In a later analysis, tens of millions of unique TCR beta chains were counted across the 650 to 750 repertoires, and approximately 11 million of these chains were shared by at least two donors. A nearest-neighbor algorithm error-corrected the raw reads and collapsed the reads into unique sequences, merging closely related sequences to remove PCR and sequencing errors. Alignment of CDR3 sequences to IMGT reference sequences was used to assign V, D and J gene segments. Each retained sequence needed at least a six-nucleotide match to both a V gene segment and a J gene segment. A rearrangement counted as productive if the CDR3 had no stop codons and remained in frame with V and J, and every other rearrangement counted as non-productive. Following IMGT convention, CDR3 was defined as the stretch from the second conserved V-encoded cysteine up to the conserved J-encoded phenylalanine. Sequences without an unambiguous match to a single V gene segment were excluded from the earlier analysis of 587 of the donors. An earlier analysis of about 600 of the donors called V segments functional above 56.7% productive rearrangements and segregating when the between-donor standard deviation exceeded 5%. A statistical classification framework was built to diagnose cytomegalovirus status from the catalog of TCR beta chain sequences. In a later analysis, TCR nucleotide sequences were compared against IMGT/GENE-DB human TR gene sequences so that V and J genes could be assigned. In a later analysis, CDR3 sequences and most-parsimonious VDJ recombination scenarios were assigned using the TCRdist pipeline. A later analysis defined each TCR beta chain by its CDR3 amino acid sequence plus V-gene family, and excluded reads lacking a unique V-gene family. A later analysis removed several hundred highly shared, low-generation-probability nucleotide sequences to deal with suspected cross-contamination and a sequencing artifact. In a later analysis, a clonal expansion index was calculated for each public chain from normalized within-repertoire ranks of inferred template counts. A later analysis computed generation probabilities with a VDJ recombination model fitted to out-of-frame rearrangements, and checked the results against IGoR. In a later analysis, hypergeometric tests were used to score TCR-TCR, TCR-HLA and TCR-CMV co-occurrence, with a repertoire-size bias correction applied to TCR pairs. In a later analysis, false discovery rates were estimated by permuting HLA or CMV assignments 20 times. In a later analysis, co-occurring TCRs were grouped using DBSCAN, with TCRdist sequence similarity added in when clustering inside HLA-allele-positive subsets. For co-occurrence clustering, repertoires with fewer than 30,000 or more than 120,000 public chains were excluded, along with a handful of repertoires with anomalous nucleotide sharing. TCRdb's version of the immuneACCESS table is confined to in-frame rearrangements and falls short of the full clone set. An unresolved V gene accounts for under half of the shortfall where checked; the remainder is of unknown origin. The D gene and trimming were derived from the DNA, and the V and J assignments and clone size from that table. A total of 200,000 or so clones appear in this sample, approximately 70% of them only once. Jointly, the top ten make up about 3% of the sample.

The sample was PBMCs. The rearrangement combines TRBV7-9 with TRBJ2-1; 9 nucleotides in the junction match TRBD2. This receptor was taken from a man aged 35 to 55 in good health and CMV-seropositive. The CDR3 protein sequence reads: CASSLLAGSSYNEQFF. The DNA reads TGTGCCAGCAGCTTACTAGCGGGGAGCTCCTACAATGAGCAGTTCTTC.